This T cell receptor (beta chain) came from a study of CD8 T cells in Susac syndrome. Study background: There were Susac syndrome patients who were therapy-naive at blood draw, others on corticosteroids, and others on intravenous immunoglobulin alone.

Germline V gene sequence: CDR1 DFQATT, CDR2 SNEGSKA (reference sequence). The CDR3 spans 13 residues. RNA amounts of about 0.5 to 1 ug underwent reverse transcription with random hexamers. TCRdb used MiXCR to reprocess the immunoSEQ multiplex PCR reads, holding one entry per CDR3 protein. This table has some 160,000 distinct CDR3 sequences, nearly 97% appearing once. The chain joins TRBV20-1 to TRBJ2-3, with TRBD2 identical over 7 bases. The TCR sequence derives from a human donor with Susac syndrome. Sequenced material: CD4+ T cells from PBMCs. The DNA of the CDR3 is TGCAGCCCCCGTAGCGGGAGCACAGATACGCAGTATTTT. It yields the protein CSPRSGSTDTQYF.